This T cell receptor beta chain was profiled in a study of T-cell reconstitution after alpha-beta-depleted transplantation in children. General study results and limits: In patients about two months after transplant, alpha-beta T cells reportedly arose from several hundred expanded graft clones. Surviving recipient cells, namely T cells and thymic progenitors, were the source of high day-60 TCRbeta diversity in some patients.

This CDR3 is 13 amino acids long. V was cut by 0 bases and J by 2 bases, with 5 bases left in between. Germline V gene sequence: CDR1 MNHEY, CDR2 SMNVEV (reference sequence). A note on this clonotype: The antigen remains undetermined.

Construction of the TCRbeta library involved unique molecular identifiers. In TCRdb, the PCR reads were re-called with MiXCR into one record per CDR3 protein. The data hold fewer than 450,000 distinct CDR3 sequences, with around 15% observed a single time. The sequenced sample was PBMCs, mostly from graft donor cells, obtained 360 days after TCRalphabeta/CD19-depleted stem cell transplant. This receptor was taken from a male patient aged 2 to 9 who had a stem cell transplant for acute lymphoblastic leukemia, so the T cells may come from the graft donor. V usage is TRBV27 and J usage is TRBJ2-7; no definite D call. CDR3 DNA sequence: TGTGCCAGCAGTTTATCCTATGCCTACGAGCAGTACTTC. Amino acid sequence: CASSLSYAYEQYF.